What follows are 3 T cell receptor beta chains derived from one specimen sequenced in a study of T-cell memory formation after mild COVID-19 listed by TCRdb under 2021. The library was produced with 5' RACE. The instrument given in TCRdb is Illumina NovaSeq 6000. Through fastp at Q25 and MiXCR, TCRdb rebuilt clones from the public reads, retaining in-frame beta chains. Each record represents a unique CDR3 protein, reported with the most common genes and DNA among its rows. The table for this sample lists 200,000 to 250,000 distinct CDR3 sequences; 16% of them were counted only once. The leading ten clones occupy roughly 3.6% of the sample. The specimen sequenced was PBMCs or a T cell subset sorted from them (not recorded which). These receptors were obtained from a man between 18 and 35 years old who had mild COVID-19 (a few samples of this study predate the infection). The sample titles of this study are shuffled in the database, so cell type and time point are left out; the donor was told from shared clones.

CDR3 DNA: TGCAGTGCTAGTACCGGGACAGGGGGCTCGAAGGCTTTCTTT. Translating it yields CSASTGTGGSKAFF. This chain uses TRBV20-1 with TRBJ1-1, with 12 bases fitting TRBD1. Trimming removed 3 bases from V and 11 bases from J; junction bases left unmatched: 10. Germline values: CDR1 DFQATT, CDR2 SNEGSKA (reference sequence). There are 14 residues in the CDR3.

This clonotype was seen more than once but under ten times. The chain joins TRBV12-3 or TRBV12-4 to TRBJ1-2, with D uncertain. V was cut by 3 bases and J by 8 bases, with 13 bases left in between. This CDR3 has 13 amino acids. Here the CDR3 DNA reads TGTGCCAGCAGTTTTCCCCCGGTAGACGGCTACACCTTC. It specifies CASSFPPVDGYTF.

CDR3 nucleotide sequence: TGTGCCAGCAGTTTTTCCCTCGGACAGGGACTGGCCGGGGAGCTGTTTTTT. Translating gives CASSFSLGQGLAGELFF. The chain joins TRBV12-3 or TRBV12-4 to TRBJ2-2; 8 nucleotides match TRBD1. V lost 3 bases and J lost 6; bases outside the gene matches: 12. The CDR3 spans 17 residues.